Below, 25 T cell receptor beta chains from the same sample are listed, as sequenced in a study of cytomegalovirus exposure and HLA in healthy donors. Vbeta (60) and Jbeta (13) primers were used in the PCR. Clones were sequenced by immunoSEQ multiplex PCR, and TCRdb holds only the in-frame ones, with some missing. Among 150,000 or so clones listed, 70% to 85% were seen once. Sequencing input: PBMCs. The origin of the receptors is a man aged 25-40 years in good health and CMV-seronegative.

The V call is TRBV7-8, the J call TRBJ1-1; TRBD1 agrees at 7 bases. J gave up 10 bases and V 5 bases, and 13 bases lay outside the gene matches. The CDR3 contains 14 residues. Germline V gene lookup returns CDR1 SGHVS and CDR2 FQNEAQ. The CDR3 DNA reads as TGTGCCAGCAGCCAGATGACAGGGCCAGTGGTAGCTTTCTTT. This codes for CASSQMTGPVVAFF.

This rearrangement joins TRBV5-4 to TRBJ2-5; 8 bases line up with TRBD2. CDR1 SGHNT and CDR2 YYREEE come from the germline V gene (reference sequence). V shed 1 base, J shed 5 bases, and the junction held 4 bases outside the gene matches. The CDR3 covers 14 residues. CDR3 region: CASSLSGGRETQYF. For the CDR3, the DNA is TGTGCCAGCAGCTTGTCGGGGGGGCGGGAGACCCAGTACTTC.

The chain carries TRBV27 and TRBJ2-7; D possibly corresponds to TRBD1 (6 bases). Germline V gene sequence: CDR1 MNHEY, CDR2 SMNVEV (reference sequence). V was pared by 3 bases and J by 3 bases, with 9 bases between. CDR3 size: 13 residues. CDR3 coding DNA: TGTGCCAGCAGTTTGGACAGCTTCTACGAGCAGTACTTC. Translated: CASSLDSFYEQYF.

A few counts support this clone. The chain joins TRBV7-6 to TRBJ2-1, with 9 bases aligning to TRBD1. This CDR3 is built from 15 residues. J gave up 4 bases and V 7 bases, and 8 bases lay outside the gene matches. Germline CDR1 is SGHVS and CDR2 is FNYEAQ. Here the CDR3 reads CASTWGGQGYNEQFF. The CDR3 nucleotides read TGTGCCAGCACTTGGGGGGGACAGGGATACAATGAGCAGTTCTTC. Based on the CDR3 plus reference TRBV7-6 and TRBJ2-1, the full variable domain is GAGVSQSPRYKVTKRGQDVALRCDPISGHVSLYWYRQALGQGPEFLTYFNYEAQQDKSGLPNDRFSAERPEGSISTLTIQRTEQRDSAMYRCASTWGGQGYNEQFFGPGTRLTVL.

This clone was detected only once. Other DNA sequences in this specimen translate into the identical CDR3. V gene TRBV4-2 combines with J gene TRBJ1-1; D possibly corresponds to TRBD1 (5 bases). CDR3 length equals 14 residues. From germline, CDR1 is LGHNA and CDR2 YNFKEQ. The germline V and J ends were trimmed by 1 base and 8 bases, with 14 bases remaining between them. The DNA for the CDR3 is TGTGCCAGCAGCCAAGTTGCGGGGGGGACGGAAGCTTTCTTT. It is translated as CASSQVAGGTEAFF.

In regard to this clone: The junction does not match germline at one end; this may be a read error. The V gene is TRBV7-9, the J gene TRBJ2-3; TRBD2 matches 8 bases. The germline gives CDR1 SEHNR, CDR2 FQNEAQ (reference sequence). The CDR3 has 17 amino acids. CDR3 nucleotides: TGTTCCAGCAGCTCGGGAGGGATGGCAGTAGGCACAGATACGCAGTATTTT. Protein product: CSSSSGGMAVGTDTQYF.

This clone turned up a few times. The chain employs TRBV11-2 and TRBJ2-1, with TRBD1 matching 9 bases. Per the germline V gene, CDR1 is SGHAT and CDR2 is FQNNGV. V lost 4 bases to trimming and J lost 6 bases; unmatched junction nucleotides: 4. There are 14 residues in the CDR3. The CDR3 region is CASSSGQGLNEQFF. The DNA for the CDR3 is TGTGCCAGCAGCTCCGGACAGGGGCTCAATGAGCAGTTCTTC.

The chain has TRBV2 and TRBJ2-5; 7 bases are a match to TRBD2. Germline loops: CDR1 SNHLY, CDR2 FYNNEI. CDR3 length: 15 amino acids. V lost 3 bases and J lost 5; bases outside the gene matches: 9. CDR3 protein: CASSEGILASETQYF. In DNA form, the CDR3 reads TGTGCCAGCAGTGAGGGAATACTAGCGAGCGAGACCCAGTACTTC.

This chain uses TRBV4-2 with TRBJ2-7, with no clear D. From germline, CDR1 is LGHNA and CDR2 YNFKEQ. The CDR3 is made up of 15 amino acids. V was pared by 1 base and J by 5 bases, with 15 bases between. The CDR3 DNA sequence: TGTGCCAGCAGCCAAGTTGGCTCCCACGAACACGAGCAGTACTTC. Translating it yields CASSQVGSHEHEQYF.

The chain is built from TRBV5-4 and TRBJ2-5; no clear D. The CDR3 extends over 14 amino acids. Trimming took 0 bases from V and 5 from J, leaving 11 bases between them. Germline CDR1 and CDR2: SGHNT and YYREEE (reference sequence). The CDR3 DNA reads as TGTGCCAGCAGCTTGGGCAGAGGTTACGAGACCCAGTACTTC. This sequence encodes CASSLGRGYETQYF.

This clone has just one count. The chain carries TRBV6-6 and TRBJ1-1; D remains unclear. Deletions cut 2 bases from V and 7 bases from J, with 8 bases between. CDR1 and CDR2 from the germline V gene are MNHNY and SVGAGI (reference sequence). The CDR3 is 12 amino acids. This CDR3 reads CASSYDTGEAFF. In DNA, the CDR3 is TGTGCCAGCAGTTACGATACGGGTGAAGCTTTCTTT.

The V call is TRBV10-3, the J call TRBJ1-3; 8 positions agree with TRBD1. Germline lookup yields CDR1 ENHRY and CDR2 SYGVKD. The CDR3 contains 16 residues. V lost 2 bases and J lost 1; bases outside the gene matches: 4. CDR3 region: CAISEGQGHSGNTIYF. DNA for the CDR3: TGTGCCATCAGTGAGGGACAGGGCCATTCTGGAAACACCATATATTTT.

J is TRBJ1-6 and V is TRBV19, with D maybe TRBD1 (6 bases). The V end was cut by 4 bases, the J end by 7 bases, with 14 bases between. Germline V gives CDR1 LNHDA, CDR2 SQIVND (reference sequence). The CDR3 is 15 residues long. The CDR3 protein is CASSTTGSGNSPLHF. The DNA of the CDR3 is TGTGCCAGTAGTACCACAGGGTCCGGCAATTCACCCCTCCACTTT.

V usage is TRBV5-1 and J usage is TRBJ1-2; D might be TRBD1 (5 bases). The germline V and J ends were trimmed by 2 bases and 4 bases, with 21 bases remaining between them. There are 17 residues in the CDR3. Germline CDR1 SGHRS, CDR2 YFSETQ. CDR3 residues: CASSFAGQGTLGYGYTF. CDR3 nucleotide sequence: TGCGCCAGCAGCTTCGCCGGGCAGGGTACCCTAGGCTATGGCTACACCTTC.

V is TRBV5-1 and J is TRBJ2-7; possible D gene TRBD1, 6 bases. Germline V CDR1 and CDR2: SGHRS, YFSETQ. The ends were cut back, 4 bases at V and 2 bases at J, with 19 bases in the middle. This CDR3 contains 16 residues. The CDR3 reads CASSPATGRVAYEQYF. Written as DNA, the CDR3 is TGCGCCAGCAGCCCTGCCACAGGGCGGGTGGCCTACGAGCAGTACTTC.

This clone was picked up a small number of times. This rearrangement joins TRBV19 to TRBJ1-5; 8 bases are a match to TRBD1. The ends lost 0 bases at V and 4 bases at J; junction bases unmatched: 2. CDR1 is LNHDA, CDR2 SQIVND, per germline (reference sequence). The CDR3 contains 15 residues. CDR3 region: CASSIDYRGNQPQHF. The DNA for the CDR3 is TGTGCCAGTAGTATAGATTACAGGGGGAATCAGCCCCAGCATTTT.

The chain couples TRBV19 to TRBJ1-1, with a weak D call TRBD1 (6 bases). V was cut by 7 bases and J by 6 bases, with 12 bases left in between. Per the germline V gene, CDR1 is LNHDA and CDR2 is SQIVND (reference sequence). The CDR3 is 12 residues long. CDR3 protein: CASTRTGSEAFF. Written as DNA, the CDR3 is TGTGCCAGTACCCGAACAGGGTCTGAAGCTTTCTTT.

The J gene is TRBJ1-5, the V gene TRBV19; 9 bases fit TRBD1. V trimming: 6 bases; J trimming: 6 bases; junction bases outside the gene matches: 9. CDR1 is LNHDA and CDR2 is SQIVND in the germline V gene (reference sequence). The CDR3 consists of 15 residues. The CDR3 DNA is TGTGCCAGTAGCCCGGGACAGGGAAGGGGTCAGCCCCAGCATTTT. Translating gives CASSPGQGRGQPQHF.

The rearrangement uses TRBV2 and TRBJ1-2; 7 bases are a match to TRBD1. The CDR3 totals 14 residues. Germline V gives CDR1 SNHLY, CDR2 FYNNEI. J lost 1 base, V lost 6 bases, and 5 bases had no gene match. Here the CDR3 reads CASRTGQNNYGYTF. Here the CDR3 DNA reads TGTGCCAGCAGGACGGGACAGAATAACTATGGCTACACCTTC.

The rearrangement joins TRBV4-2 to TRBJ2-7; 10 bases align to TRBD1. Germline V gives CDR1 LGHNA, CDR2 YNFKEQ. CDR3 length: 17 residues. J lost 3 bases, V lost 1 base, and 9 bases had no gene match. CDR3 bases: TGTGCCAGCAGCCAAGGTACCTTACGGGACAGGGGCTACGAGCAGTACTTC. Translating gives CASSQGTLRDRGYEQYF.

This clone was counted between two and nine times. V and J are TRBV4-1 and TRBJ2-7; TRBD2 is a possible D gene (6 bases). This CDR3 comprises 14 residues. Trimming took 4 bases from V and 3 from J, leaving 13 bases between them. Germline V gene sequence: CDR1 MGHRA, CDR2 YSYEKL. The chain's CDR3 is CASSPRDSNYEQYF. CDR3 DNA: TGCGCCAGCAGCCCGCGGGACTCAAACTACGAGCAGTACTTC.

The genes are TRBV6-5 and TRBJ1-4; 7 nucleotides line up with TRBD1. After removal of 0 bases from V and 10 bases from J, the junction contained 8 bases not matched to a gene. The CDR3 runs 15 residues. Germline V gene sequence: CDR1 MNHEY, CDR2 SVGAGI. CDR3 in amino acids: CASSYSDREVAKLFF. The CDR3 DNA reads as TGTGCCAGCAGTTACTCAGACAGGGAGGTGGCAAAACTGTTTTTT.

This chain's CDR3 is CASSLLVTLSSYNSPLHF. As DNA, the CDR3 is TGTGCCAGCAGCTTGTTAGTAACGTTGAGCTCCTATAATTCACCCCTCCACTTT. The V gene is TRBV5-6, the J gene TRBJ1-6; D unclear. Trimming removed 1 base from V and 0 bases from J, with 14 bases in between. The CDR3 has 18 amino acids. Germline loops: CDR1 SGHDT, CDR2 YYEEEE.

Only a few counts were recorded for this clone. The rearrangement joins TRBV5-1 to TRBJ2-7; perhaps TRBD1 as D (6 bases). Germline V gives CDR1 SGHRS, CDR2 YFSETQ. Trimming cost V 0 bases and J 4 bases, with 11 bases left between them. This CDR3 spans 14 amino acids. CDR3 protein: CASSLEGDTYEQYF. DNA for the CDR3: TGCGCCAGCAGCTTGGAGGGGGATACTTACGAGCAGTACTTC.

The chain employs TRBV5-1 and TRBJ2-3; D perhaps matches TRBD1 (6 bases). The germline V gene has CDR1 SGHRS and CDR2 YFSETQ. The CDR3 has 16 residues. V was cut by 3 bases and J by 2 bases, with 16 bases left in between. CDR3 in DNA: TGCGCCAGCAGCTACCCCAGGGGATCCTCCACAGATACGCAGTATTTT. It yields the protein CASSYPRGSSTDTQYF.